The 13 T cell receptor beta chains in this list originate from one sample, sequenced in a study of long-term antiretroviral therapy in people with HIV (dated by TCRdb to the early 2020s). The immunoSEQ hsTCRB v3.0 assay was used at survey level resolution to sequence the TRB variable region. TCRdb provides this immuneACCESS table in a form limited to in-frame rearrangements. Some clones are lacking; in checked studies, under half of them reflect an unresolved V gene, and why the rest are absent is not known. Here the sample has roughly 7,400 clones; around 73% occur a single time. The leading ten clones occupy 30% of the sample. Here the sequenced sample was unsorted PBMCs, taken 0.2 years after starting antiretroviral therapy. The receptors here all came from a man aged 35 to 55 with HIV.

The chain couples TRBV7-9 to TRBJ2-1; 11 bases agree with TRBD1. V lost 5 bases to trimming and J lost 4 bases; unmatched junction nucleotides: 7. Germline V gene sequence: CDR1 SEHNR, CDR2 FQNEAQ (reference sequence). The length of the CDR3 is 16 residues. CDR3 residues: CASSTFGTGGYNEQFF. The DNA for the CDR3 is TGTGCCAGCAGCACTTTCGGGACAGGGGGTTACAATGAGCAGTTCTTC.

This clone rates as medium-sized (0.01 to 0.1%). The CDR3 protein is CASSLRTALEGTPSSYNEQFF. Here the CDR3 DNA reads TGCGCCAGCAGCTTACGGACAGCCCTCGAAGGGACTCCAAGCTCCTACAATGAGCAGTTCTTC. V gene TRBV5-1 combines with J gene TRBJ2-1; D tentatively reads TRBD1 or TRBD2 (6 bases each). The germline V gene has CDR1 SGHRS and CDR2 YFSETQ. The germline V and J ends were trimmed by 2 bases and 0 bases, with 27 bases remaining between them. This CDR3 spans 21 amino acids.

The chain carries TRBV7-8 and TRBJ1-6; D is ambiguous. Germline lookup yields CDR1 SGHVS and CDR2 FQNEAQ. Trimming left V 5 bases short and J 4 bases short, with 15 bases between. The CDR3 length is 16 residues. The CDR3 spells CASSPSGGLYNSPLHF. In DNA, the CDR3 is TGTGCCAGCAGCCCAAGCGGTGGTCTGTATAATTCACCCCTCCACTTT.

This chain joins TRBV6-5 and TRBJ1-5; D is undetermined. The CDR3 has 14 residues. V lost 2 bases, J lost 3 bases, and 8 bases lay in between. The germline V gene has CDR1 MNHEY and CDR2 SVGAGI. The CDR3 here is CASSYGGSNQPQHF. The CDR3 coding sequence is TGTGCCAGCAGTTACGGCGGTTCCAATCAGCCCCAGCATTTT.

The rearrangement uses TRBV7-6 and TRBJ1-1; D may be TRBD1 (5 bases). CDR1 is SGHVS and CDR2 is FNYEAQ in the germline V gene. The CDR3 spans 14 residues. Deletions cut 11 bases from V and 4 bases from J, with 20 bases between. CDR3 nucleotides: TGTGCCTCCCGGAGGGGTGAGATGAGCACTGAAGCTTTCTTT. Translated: CASRRGEMSTEAFF.

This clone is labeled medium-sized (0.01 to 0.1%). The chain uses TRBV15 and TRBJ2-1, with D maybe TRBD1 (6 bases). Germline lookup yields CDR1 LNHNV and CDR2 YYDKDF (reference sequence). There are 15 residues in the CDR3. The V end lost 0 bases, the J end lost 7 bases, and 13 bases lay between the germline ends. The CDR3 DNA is TGTGCCACCAGCAGAGATACAGGGCTTACTAATGAGCAGTTCTTC. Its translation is CATSRDTGLTNEQFF.

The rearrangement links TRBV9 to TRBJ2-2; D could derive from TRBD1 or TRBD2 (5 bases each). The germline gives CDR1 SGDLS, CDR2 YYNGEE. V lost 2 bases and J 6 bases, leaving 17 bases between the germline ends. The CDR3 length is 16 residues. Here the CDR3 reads CASSVRGRAAAGELFF. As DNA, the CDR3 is TGTGCCAGCAGCGTTCGGGGCAGGGCAGCCGCCGGGGAGCTGTTTTTT. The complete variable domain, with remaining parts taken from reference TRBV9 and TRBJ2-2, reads DSGVTQTPKHLITATGQRVTLRCSPRSGDLSVYWYQQSLDQGLQFLIQYYNGEERAKGNILERFSAQQFPDLHSELNLSSLELGDSALYFCASSVRGRAAAGELFFGEGSRLTVL.

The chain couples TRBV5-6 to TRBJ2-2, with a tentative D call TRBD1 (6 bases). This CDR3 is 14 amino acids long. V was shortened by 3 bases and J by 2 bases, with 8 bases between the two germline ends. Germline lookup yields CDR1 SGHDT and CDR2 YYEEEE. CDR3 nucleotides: TGTGCCAGCAGCTGGGACACCAACACCGGGGAGCTGTTTTTT. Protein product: CASSWDTNTGELFF.

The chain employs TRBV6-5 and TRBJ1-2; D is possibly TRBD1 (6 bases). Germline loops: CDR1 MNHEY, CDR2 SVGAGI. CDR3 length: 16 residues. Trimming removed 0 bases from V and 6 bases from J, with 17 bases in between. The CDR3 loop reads CASSYSGPQGGNGYTF. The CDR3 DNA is TGTGCCAGCAGTTACTCCGGCCCACAGGGAGGAAATGGCTACACCTTC.

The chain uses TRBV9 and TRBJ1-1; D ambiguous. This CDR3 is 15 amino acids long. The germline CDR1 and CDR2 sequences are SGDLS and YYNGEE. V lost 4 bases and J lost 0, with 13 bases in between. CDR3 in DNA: TGTGCCAGCAGCCAAGCGGGATATATGAACACTGAAGCTTTCTTT. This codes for CASSQAGYMNTEAFF.

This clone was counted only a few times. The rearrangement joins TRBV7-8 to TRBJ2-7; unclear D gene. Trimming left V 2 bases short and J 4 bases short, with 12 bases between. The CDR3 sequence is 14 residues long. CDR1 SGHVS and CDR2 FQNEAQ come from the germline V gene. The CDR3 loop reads CASSLIQPTYEQYF. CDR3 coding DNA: TGTGCCAGCAGCTTAATACAACCGACGTACGAGCAGTACTTC.

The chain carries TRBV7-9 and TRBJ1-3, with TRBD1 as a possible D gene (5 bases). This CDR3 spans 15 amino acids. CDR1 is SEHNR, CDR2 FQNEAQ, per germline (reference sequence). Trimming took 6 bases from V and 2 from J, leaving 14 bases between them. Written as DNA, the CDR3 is TGTGCCAGCAGTCCCCAGGGTACGACTGGAAACACCATATATTTT. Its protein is CASSPQGTTGNTIYF.

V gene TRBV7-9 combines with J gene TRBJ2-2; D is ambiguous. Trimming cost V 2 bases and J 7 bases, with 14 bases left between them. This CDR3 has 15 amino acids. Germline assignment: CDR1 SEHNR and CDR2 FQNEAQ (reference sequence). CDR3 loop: CASSLNPFEDGELFF. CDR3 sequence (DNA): TGTGCCAGCAGCTTAAACCCCTTTGAGGACGGGGAGCTGTTTTTT.